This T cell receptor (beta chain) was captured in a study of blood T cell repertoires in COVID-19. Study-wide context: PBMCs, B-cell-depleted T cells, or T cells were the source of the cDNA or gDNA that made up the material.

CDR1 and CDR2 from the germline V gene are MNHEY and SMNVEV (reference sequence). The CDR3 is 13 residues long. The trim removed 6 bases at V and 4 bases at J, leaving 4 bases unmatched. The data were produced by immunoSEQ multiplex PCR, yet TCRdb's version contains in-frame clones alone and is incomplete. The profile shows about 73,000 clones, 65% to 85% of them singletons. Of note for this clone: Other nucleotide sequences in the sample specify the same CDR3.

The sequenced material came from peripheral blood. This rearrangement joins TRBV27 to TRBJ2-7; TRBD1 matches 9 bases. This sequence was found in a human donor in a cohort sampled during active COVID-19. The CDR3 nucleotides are TGTGCCAGCAGCCGGGGACAGGGTTACGAGCAGTACTTC. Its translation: CASSRGQGYEQYF.